Following are 18 T cell receptor beta chains from one sample sequenced in a study of blood T cell repertoires in COVID-19. Some clones are missing from TCRdb's copy, which holds only in-frame ones; the method was immunoSEQ multiplex PCR. Altogether approximately 170,000 clones are present, around 80% being singletons, with the ten largest covering over 15%. The source material was PBMCs or T cells enriched from blood (not recorded which). Every receptor here comes from an older woman in a cohort exposed to, infected with or recovered from COVID-19 (not recorded which).

The chain joins TRBV18 to TRBJ1-5; D ambiguous. From germline, CDR1 is KGHSH and CDR2 LQKENI. The ends were cut back, 6 bases at V and 0 bases at J, with 12 bases in the middle. CDR3 length: 15 amino acids. CDR3 protein: CASSAVGNSNQPQHF. CDR3 DNA: TGTGCCAGCTCGGCCGTCGGGAATAGCAATCAGCCCCAGCATTTT.

The chain has TRBV12-5 and TRBJ2-1; 10 nucleotides match TRBD1. The CDR3 spans 14 residues. Germline-derived CDR1 and CDR2 are LGHNT and FRNRAP. Trimming took 2 bases from V and 6 from J; bases not matched to a gene: 1. In nucleotides, the CDR3 is TGTGCTAGTGGTTTGTGGACAGGGGGCAATGAGCAGTTCTTC. Translating gives CASGLWTGGNEQFF. The full variable domain, with the rest looked up from reference TRBV12-5 and TRBJ2-1, is DARVTQTPRHKVTEMGQEVTMRCQPILGHNTVFWYRQTMMQGLELLAYFRNRAPLDDSGMPKDRFSAEMPDATLATLKIQPSEPRDSAVYFCASGLWTGGNEQFFGPGTRLTVL.

This sequence joins TRBV12-5 and TRBJ2-3; D possibly corresponds to TRBD2 (6 bases). Trimming cost V 6 bases and J 10 bases, with 11 bases left between them. The CDR3 is 11 amino acids. Germline lookup yields CDR1 LGHNT and CDR2 FRNRAP. DNA for the CDR3: TGTGCTAGTGGGGGACTCTCGGCGCAGTATTTT. This gives the protein CASGGLSAQYF.

The chain couples TRBV5-1 to TRBJ2-5, with 9 bases aligning to TRBD2. The CDR3 loop spans 15 amino acids. Looked up from germline, CDR1 is SGHRS and CDR2 is YFSETQ. Trimming at V came to 5 bases and at J to 7 bases, leaving 12 bases not matched to a gene. The CDR3 DNA sequence: TGCGCCAGCAGATCGACTAGCGGAGGGGAGGGGACCCAGTACTTC. Its translation is CASRSTSGGEGTQYF.

The J gene is TRBJ1-4, the V gene TRBV9; TRBD1 agrees at 10 bases. The CDR3 is made up of 18 amino acids. Germline CDR1 and CDR2: SGDLS and YYNGEE. The V gene end was trimmed by 4 bases and the J gene end by 1 base; junction bases not matched to a gene: 10. CDR3 protein: CASSTLTGGAGTNEKLFF. For the CDR3, the DNA is TGTGCCAGCAGCACTCTGACAGGGGGCGCCGGAACTAATGAAAAACTGTTTTTT.

This clone has just one count. The rearrangement joins TRBV2 to TRBJ1-1; TRBD1 aligns across 7 bases. The CDR3 is 13 amino acids. V trimming: 10 bases; J trimming: 1 base; junction bases outside the gene matches: 6. Germline-derived CDR1 and CDR2 are SNHLY and FYNNEI. For the CDR3, the DNA is TGTGCCAACAAGGGACAGCAGAACACTGAAGCTTTCTTT. Its translation: CANKGQQNTEAFF.

The chain carries TRBV11-2 and TRBJ2-7; possible D gene TRBD2, 6 bases. The CDR3 totals 14 residues. Trimming took off 3 bases at V and 4 bases at J, with 13 bases between the two ends. In germline, CDR1 is SGHAT, CDR2 FQNNGV. The CDR3 DNA reads as TGTGCCAGCAGCTTGACGAGGGACTTTTACGAGCAGTACTTC. This gives the protein CASSLTRDFYEQYF.

The chain carries TRBV10-3 and TRBJ1-6, with D maybe TRBD1 (5 bases). With 10 bases removed from V and 8 bases from J, the gap between germline ends came to 21 bases. Per germline, CDR1 ENHRY and CDR2 SYGVKD. The CDR3 is made up of 15 amino acids. CDR3 DNA sequence: TGTGCCACAACCGGGACTCACAGTGAGGATTCACCCCTCCACTTT. Amino acid sequence: CATTGTHSEDSPLHF.

There are a few counts of this clone. The chain links TRBV7-2 to TRBJ2-7; weak D call: TRBD2 (7 bases). Germline-derived CDR1 and CDR2 are SGHTA and FQGNSA. The CDR3 runs 14 residues. V was clipped by 5 bases and J by 2 bases, with 13 bases between them. CDR3: CASSPSRGPYEQYF. CDR3 coding DNA: TGTGCCAGCAGCCCCTCGCGGGGGCCCTACGAGCAGTACTTC.

A single count supports this clone. The chain recombines TRBV19 with TRBJ2-3; TRBD2 might be the D (5 bases). V gave up 2 bases and J gave up 6 bases, with 18 bases separating them. This CDR3 is built from 16 residues. Germline loops: CDR1 LNHDA, CDR2 SQIVND (reference sequence). The CDR3 loop is CASSIFGRSGVDTQYF. In DNA form, the CDR3 reads TGTGCCAGTAGTATATTTGGGCGCTCCGGGGTGGATACGCAGTATTTT.

The rearrangement uses TRBV24-1 and TRBJ2-3; TRBD2 agrees at 13 bases. Trimming cost V 4 bases and J 0 bases; bases outside gene matches: 3. There are 17 residues in the CDR3. Germline values: CDR1 KGHDR, CDR2 SFDVKD. For the CDR3, the DNA is TGTGCCACCAGTGACCCGGGACTAGCGGGGAGCACAGATACGCAGTATTTT. It translates to CATSDPGLAGSTDTQYF.

In DNA, the CDR3 is TGTGCCAGCAGTGAAGAGGGGGGGCTACCTAGGTACGAGCAGTACTTC. This translates into CASSEEGGLPRYEQYF. V gene TRBV2 combines with J gene TRBJ2-7, with D maybe TRBD2 (7 bases). Germline CDR1 and CDR2: SNHLY and FYNNEI. The CDR3 is 16 amino acids. The germline V and J ends were trimmed by 1 base and 4 bases, with 17 bases remaining between them.

This clone appeared once. The chain couples TRBV18 to TRBJ2-1; weak D call: TRBD1 (5 bases). Between the trimmed V and J ends, which lost 3 bases and 6 bases, there was a span of 12 bases. Germline V gene lookup returns CDR1 KGHSH and CDR2 LQKENI. The length of the CDR3 is 14 residues. This chain's CDR3 is CASSPTGATNEQFF. The DNA of the CDR3 is TGTGCCAGCTCACCTACAGGCGCCACCAATGAGCAGTTCTTC.

The V gene is TRBV5-1, the J gene TRBJ2-1; D may be TRBD2 (5 bases). The CDR3 has 15 residues. CDR1 is SGHRS, CDR2 YFSETQ, per germline. The V and J ends lost 5 bases and 2 bases respectively, with 14 bases between them. CDR3 coding DNA: TGCGCCAGCAGATCCGGGATCCACCCCTACAATGAGCAGTTCTTC. Amino acids: CASRSGIHPYNEQFF. Full variable domain (remainder filled in from reference TRBV5-1 and TRBJ2-1): KAGVTQTPRYLIKTRGQQVTLSCSPISGHRSVSWYQQTPGQGLQFLFEYFSETQRNKGNFPGRFSGRQFSNSRSEMNVSTLELGDSALYLCASRSGIHPYNEQFFGPGTRLTVL.

The chain is built from TRBV28 and TRBJ1-5; 7 nucleotides match TRBD1. CDR1 is MDHEN and CDR2 is SYDVKM in the germline V gene. The CDR3 loop spans 18 amino acids. Trimming removed 3 bases from V and 5 bases from J; junction bases left unmatched: 16. This chain's CDR3 is CASSFPGQTFIRDQPQHF. CDR3 DNA sequence: TGTGCCAGCAGTTTTCCGGGACAGACCTTCATCAGGGATCAGCCCCAGCATTTT.

The chain recombines TRBV18 with TRBJ2-3; no clear D gene. The CDR3 length is 14 residues. V gave up 3 bases and J gave up 5 bases, with 12 bases separating them. Germline V gives CDR1 KGHSH, CDR2 LQKENI. CDR3 sequence reads: CASSPTTEQDTQYF. The CDR3 nucleotides read TGTGCCAGCTCACCGACAACCGAACAAGATACGCAGTATTTT.

This chain connects TRBV18 to TRBJ2-2; 8 bases agree with TRBD1. In germline, CDR1 is KGHSH, CDR2 LQKENI. The CDR3 spans 16 residues. The V and J ends lost 0 bases and 0 bases, in that order; junction bases with no gene match: 0. The CDR3 protein is CASSPPDRANTGELFF. CDR3 nucleotides: TGTGCCAGCTCACCACCGGACAGGGCGAACACCGGGGAGCTGTTTTTT.

CDR3 in amino acids: CASSKGASGGNTGELFF. The CDR3, as DNA: TGTGCCAGCAGCAAAGGGGCCAGCGGGGGGAACACCGGGGAGCTGTTTTTT. The chain has TRBV21-1 and TRBJ2-2; TRBD2 was called by the table and not checked on the DNA. TRBV21-1 is reported as a pseudogene. The CDR3 consists of 17 residues.